The clone carrying this T cell receptor beta chain showed up just once. RNA transcripts were the template for amplifying TCR beta CDR3 regions. Initially, a first-round RT-PCR of the TCR CDR3 employed the HTBI primer set. TCRdb analysed the multiplex PCR reads with MiXCR anew, one entry per CDR3 protein. The data hold around 620,000 distinct CDR3 sequences, with just over 45% observed a single time. The sample belongs to a study of T cells in Graves' hyperthyroidism and ophthalmopathy. Per the germline V gene, CDR1 is SEHNR and CDR2 is FQNEAQ (reference sequence). This CDR3 has 14 residues. V was clipped by 6 bases and J by 1 base; unmatched bases: 3.

Sequencing used peripheral blood or thyroid tissue (not recorded which). This receptor was obtained from an adult woman with Graves' disease, either hyperthyroidism or ophthalmopathy (not recorded which). This chain links TRBV7-9 with TRBJ2-5; 9 bases line up with TRBD1. The CDR3 loop reads CASRTTGGQETQYF. The CDR3 DNA follows: TGTGCCAGCAGAACGACAGGGGGCCAAGAGACCCAGTACTTC.